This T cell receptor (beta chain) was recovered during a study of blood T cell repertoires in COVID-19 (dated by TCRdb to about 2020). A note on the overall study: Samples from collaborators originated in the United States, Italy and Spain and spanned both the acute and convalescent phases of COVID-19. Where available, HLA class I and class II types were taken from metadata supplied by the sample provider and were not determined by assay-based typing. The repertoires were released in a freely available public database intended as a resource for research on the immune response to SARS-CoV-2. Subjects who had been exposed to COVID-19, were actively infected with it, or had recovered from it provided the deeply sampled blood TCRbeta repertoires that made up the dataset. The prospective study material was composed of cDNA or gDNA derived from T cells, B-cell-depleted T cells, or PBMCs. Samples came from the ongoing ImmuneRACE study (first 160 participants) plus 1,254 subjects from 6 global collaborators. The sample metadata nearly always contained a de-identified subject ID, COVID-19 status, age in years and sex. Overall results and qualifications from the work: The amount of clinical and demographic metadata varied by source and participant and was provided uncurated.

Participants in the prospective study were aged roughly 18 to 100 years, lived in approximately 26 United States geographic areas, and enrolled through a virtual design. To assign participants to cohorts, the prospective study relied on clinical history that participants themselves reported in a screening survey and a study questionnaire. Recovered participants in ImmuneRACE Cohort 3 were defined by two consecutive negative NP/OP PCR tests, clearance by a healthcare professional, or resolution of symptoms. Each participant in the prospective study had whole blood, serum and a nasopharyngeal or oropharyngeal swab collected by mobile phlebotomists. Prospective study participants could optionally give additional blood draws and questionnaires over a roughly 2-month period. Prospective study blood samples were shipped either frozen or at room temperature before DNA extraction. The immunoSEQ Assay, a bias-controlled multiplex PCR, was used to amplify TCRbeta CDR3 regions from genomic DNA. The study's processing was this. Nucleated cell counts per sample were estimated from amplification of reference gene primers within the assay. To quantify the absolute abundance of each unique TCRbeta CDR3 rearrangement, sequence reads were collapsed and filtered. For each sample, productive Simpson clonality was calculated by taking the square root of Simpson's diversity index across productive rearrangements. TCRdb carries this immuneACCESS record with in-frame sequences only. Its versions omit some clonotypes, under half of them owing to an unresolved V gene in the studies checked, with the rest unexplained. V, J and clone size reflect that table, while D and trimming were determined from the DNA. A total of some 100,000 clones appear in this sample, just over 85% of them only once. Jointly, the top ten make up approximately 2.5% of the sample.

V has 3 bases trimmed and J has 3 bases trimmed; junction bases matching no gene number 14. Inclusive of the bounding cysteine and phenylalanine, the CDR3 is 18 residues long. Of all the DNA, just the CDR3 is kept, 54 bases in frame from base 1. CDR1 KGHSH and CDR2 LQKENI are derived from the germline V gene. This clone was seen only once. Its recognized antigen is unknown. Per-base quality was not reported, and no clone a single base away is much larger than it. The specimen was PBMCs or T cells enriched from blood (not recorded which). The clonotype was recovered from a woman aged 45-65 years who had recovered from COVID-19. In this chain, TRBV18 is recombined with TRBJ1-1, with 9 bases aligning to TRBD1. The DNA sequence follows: TGTGCCAGCTCACCTTCTCTAGGACAGGGGAATCACTACACTGAAGCTTTCTTT. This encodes CASSPSLGQGNHYTEAFF.